Described below is a single T cell receptor (beta chain) sequence and its context. Some clones are missing from TCRdb's copy, which holds only in-frame ones; the method was immunoSEQ multiplex PCR. This table has 60,000 to 75,000 clones, roughly nine tenths appearing once. The data derive from a study of control samples from healthy donors and cancer patients. Sequenced material: PBMCs. This clonotype originated in a man between 60 and 75 years old with colorectal cancer.

The CDR3 loop is CASSEGRLLQETQYF. CDR3 sequence (DNA): TGTGCCAGCAGTGAGGGGAGGCTCCTCCAGGAGACCCAGTACTTC. The chain recombines TRBV6-1 with TRBJ2-5; a possible D gene is TRBD2 (6 bases). Germline CDR1 MNHNS, CDR2 SASEGT. V lost 3 bases, J lost 5 bases, and 16 bases lay in between. The CDR3 consists of 15 residues.